This T cell receptor (beta chain) originates from a study of graft-versus-host responses after intestinal transplantation. Looking at the study overall: Tacrolimus plus steroids were given to all recipients for roughly 3 years, preceded by anti-thymocyte globulin induction.

The method was immunoSEQ multiplex PCR; TCRdb's version includes in-frame clones alone and lacks a portion of them. The table shows over 55,000 clones, with 90% occurring only once. This CDR3 has 13 residues. On this clone itself: Its target is unknown.

Sequencing was performed on unstimulated CD8+ T cells sorted from spleen or lymph node cells, taken before intestinal transplant. This chain connects TRBV21-1 to TRBJ1-2; the D call of TRBD1 is as the table states it, not checked on the DNA. TRBV21-1 is labeled a pseudogene. The receptor was derived from a human donor who received an intestinal transplant. The DNA of the CDR3 is TGTGCCAGCAGCAAAGCAGGGGTGGGTGGCTACACCTTC. Amino acids: CASSKAGVGGYTF.